This TCR beta chain was recovered during a study of cytomegalovirus exposure and HLA in healthy donors. The study's findings and limits: One later analysis reportedly identified an Asian-associated ancestry cluster that showed fewer N-insertions than the roughly 640-donor mean.

PCR was performed using 60 Vbeta and 13 Jbeta primers. Profiled with immunoSEQ multiplex PCR; TCRdb holds only in-frame clones, not every one. The sample spans about 50,000 clones; the ten largest clones claim under 1.3%. With regard to this clone: What it binds is not known.

The germline V gene encodes CDR1 LGHNA and CDR2 YSLEER. The CDR3 loop spans 14 amino acids. Trimming took off 0 bases at V and 7 bases at J, with 12 bases between the two ends. The J gene is TRBJ2-5, the V gene TRBV4-3; unclear D gene. This clonotype was sampled from a woman between 40 and 55 years old in good health and CMV-seronegative. Sequencing was performed on PBMCs. CDR3 protein: CASSQDPGYPTQYF. CDR3 DNA sequence: TGCGCCAGCAGCCAAGATCCAGGCTACCCGACCCAGTACTTC.